These 9 T cell receptor beta chains came from one sample sequenced in a study of T cells in Graves' hyperthyroidism and ophthalmopathy. What was amplified from RNA transcripts were TCR beta CDR3 regions. A set of HTBI primers served as the primers for a first-round RT-PCR of the TCR CDR3. One entry per CDR3 protein results from TCRdb running MiXCR on the multiplex PCR reads. The sample includes 350,000 or so distinct CDR3 sequences, roughly 21% of them seen just once. Sequenced input: blood. Source of these receptors: a woman aged 45-60 years with Graves' hyperthyroidism.

There are many counts of this clonotype. The chain has TRBV3-1 and TRBJ1-6; no clear D. The germline gives CDR1 LGHDT, CDR2 YNNKEL (reference sequence). Trimming removed 0 bases at V and 3 bases at J, with 9 bases between. The CDR3 spans 16 residues. The CDR3 sequence: CASSQETGIYNSPLHF. The CDR3 DNA is TGTGCCAGCAGCCAAGAAACCGGGATCTATAATTCACCCCTCCACTTT.

The table lists this clonotype with many counts. The chain joins TRBV7-9 to TRBJ2-2; the match to TRBD1 covers 7 bases. The CDR3 contains 17 residues. With V trimmed by 0 bases and J by 0 bases, 4 bases remained unmatched. Germline assignment: CDR1 SEHNR and CDR2 FQNEAQ (reference sequence). This chain's CDR3 is CASSLAGQSSNTGELFF. Here the CDR3 DNA reads TGTGCCAGCAGCTTAGCGGGACAGTCTTCGAACACCGGGGAGCTGTTTTTT.

This clonotype was recorded many times. The chain carries TRBV12-3 or TRBV12-4 and TRBJ2-2; D gene unclear. Trimming took off 0 bases at V and 0 bases at J, with 8 bases between the two ends. The CDR3 spans 16 residues. CDR3: CASSLAPFANTGELFF. CDR3 sequence (DNA): TGTGCCAGCAGTTTAGCTCCTTTCGCGAACACCGGGGAGCTGTTTTTT.

In its sample, this clonotype was seen a few times. The rearrangement joins TRBV20-1 to TRBJ1-1; D unresolved. This CDR3 comprises 13 residues. V dropped 1 base and J dropped 0 bases, with 6 bases sitting between them. CDR1 is DFQATT and CDR2 is SNEGSKA in the germline V gene (reference sequence). This chain's CDR3 is CSARGTLNTEAFF. For the CDR3, the DNA is TGCAGTGCTAGAGGGACCTTGAACACTGAAGCTTTCTTT.

V is TRBV7-8 and J is TRBJ1-5; a weak D match, TRBD1 (5 bases). Germline assignment: CDR1 SGHVS and CDR2 FQNEAQ. The ends were cut back, 5 bases at V and 7 bases at J, with 18 bases in the middle. The CDR3 covers 15 residues. CDR3 DNA sequence: TGTGCCAGCAGCCTAATTCTCGGGGGGTTACAGCCCCAGCATTTT. It encodes CASSLILGGLQPQHF.

This clonotype was seen repeatedly, ten times or more. The genes are TRBV18 and TRBJ1-6; a weak D match, TRBD1 (5 bases). In germline, CDR1 is KGHSH, CDR2 LQKENI. The CDR3 has 15 amino acids. V lost 3 bases to trimming and J lost 9 bases, with 15 bases between them. CDR3 amino acids: CASSPSTGQGSPLHF. The CDR3, as DNA: TGTGCCAGCTCACCGTCAACAGGTCAAGGTTCACCCCTCCACTTT.

This rearrangement joins TRBV5-8 to TRBJ2-7; 7 nucleotides agree with TRBD1. This CDR3 spans 15 amino acids. J lost 7 bases, V lost 5 bases, and 15 bases had no gene match. From germline, CDR1 is SGHTS and CDR2 YDEGEE. CDR3 nucleotide sequence: TGTGCCAGCAGACACTACAGGGGCTCCTACAATGAGCAGTACTTC. Protein: CASRHYRGSYNEQYF.

This clonotype has at least ten counts. The V and J genes are TRBV7-9 and TRBJ2-3, with D possibly matching TRBD1 (6 bases). The CDR3 loop spans 16 amino acids. Germline values: CDR1 SEHNR, CDR2 FQNEAQ (reference sequence). The V gene lost 3 bases and the J gene lost 3 bases, with 16 bases spanning the gap. DNA of the CDR3: TGTGCCAGCAGCTTCCTTGTCTGGGGGCAAACAGATACGCAGTATTTT. Residues: CASSFLVWGQTDTQYF. The whole variable domain, filled in from reference TRBV7-9 and TRBJ2-3, reads DTGVSQNPRHKITKRGQNVTFRCDPISEHNRLYWYRQTLGQGPEFLTYFQNEAQLEKSRLLSDRFSAERPKGSFSTLEIQRTEQGDSAMYLCASSFLVWGQTDTQYFGPGTRLTVL.

This clonotype came up a few times. A much larger clone is a single base away; this may be a read error. This chain joins TRBV20-1 and TRBJ2-3; tentatively, D is TRBD2 (5 bases). In germline, CDR1 is DFQATT, CDR2 SNEGSKA (reference sequence). The V end lost 4 bases, the J end lost 2 bases, and 19 bases lay between the germline ends. The CDR3 spans 16 residues. The CDR3 reads CSATSPRVTITDTQYF. The DNA of the CDR3 is TGCAGTGCTACTTCTCCGCGGGTCACTATCACAGATACGCAGTATTTT.